The present entry profiles one TCR beta chain with its context. Its antigen is as yet unknown. Treatment meaning: oral pan-JAK inhibitor, 5-10 mg twice daily. The record originates from a study of CD8+ T cells in alopecia areata. Looked up from germline, CDR1 is SSHAT and CDR2 is FNYEAQ (reference sequence). The CDR3 runs to 15 residues. V was trimmed by 3 bases and J by 3 bases, leaving 11 bases between them. Following RNA extraction, reverse transcription yielded cDNA that acted as the sequencing template. Profiling relied on immunoSEQ multiplex PCR, and the TCRdb table lists in-frame clones only, not all of them. The sample consists of over 150,000 clones, more than 55% of them appearing once. Regarding the study as a whole: Although TCR sharing was seen in mice, sharing across patients was less clear, possibly for HLA-related reasons. Lesional tissue from the scalp (especially in alopecia totalis/universalis) showed higher clonality than normal scalp.

This rearrangement joins TRBV7-7 to TRBJ2-2, with D possibly TRBD2 on 6 matching bases. The origin of this receptor is a human donor with alopecia areata. The specimen comprised CD4+ T cells sorted from blood, sampled at week 4, from a patient treated with tofacitinib. CDR3 sequence: CASSLAGRDTGELFF. The CDR3 DNA sequence: TGTGCCAGCAGCTTGGCGGGGCGTGACACCGGGGAGCTGTTTTTT.